Listed below are T cell receptor beta chains from one sample, sequenced in a study of T cell responses to AZD1222 COVID-19 vaccine. Generated by immunoSEQ multiplex PCR, the TCRdb table keeps only in-frame clones and is missing some. The sample holds approximately 82,000 clones, about 85% seen once. Sequenced here: peripheral blood, sampled on day 0 of AZD1222 vaccination. Receptors originate from an adult in good health. Each CDR3 is given with its conserved first and last residue. The order of the fields is clone size, J gene, D gene, CDR3 length, V gene, CDR3 protein, CDR3 DNA. A D gene is named only where the DNA matches it firmly. Rows give clone size only sometimes, using once, few, many, or a class for an expanded clone.

clone_size: once
j_call: TRBJ2-7
d_call: -
cdr3_length: 14
v_call: TRBV2
cdr3_aa: CASSPRGGGREQYF
cdr3_nt: TGTGCCAGCAGTCCCCGGGGTGGGGGACGCGAGCAGTACTTC

clone_size: medium-sized
j_call: TRBJ2-7
d_call: -
cdr3_length: 13
v_call: TRBV27
cdr3_aa: CASSLGKTYEQYF
cdr3_nt: TGTGCCAGCAGTTTGGGGAAAACCTACGAGCAGTACTTC

clone_size: -
j_call: TRBJ1-5
d_call: -
cdr3_length: 14
v_call: TRBV19
cdr3_aa: CAKPKGTLNQPQHF
cdr3_nt: TGTGCCAAACCAAAGGGGACTTTAAATCAGCCCCAGCATTTT

clone_size: -
j_call: TRBJ1-1
d_call: -
cdr3_length: 13
v_call: TRBV29-1
cdr3_aa: CSVDPTENTEAFF
cdr3_nt: TGCAGCGTTGACCCCACCGAGAACACTGAAGCTTTCTTT

clone_size: -
j_call: TRBJ1-5
d_call: TRBD1
cdr3_length: 13
v_call: TRBV7-3
cdr3_aa: CASSPDRYQPQHF
cdr3_nt: TGTGCCAGCAGCCCGGACAGGTATCAGCCCCAGCATTTT

clone_size: -
j_call: TRBJ2-1
d_call: -
cdr3_length: 16
v_call: TRBV7-3
cdr3_aa: CASSFNRAGALNEQFF
cdr3_nt: TGTGCCAGCAGCTTTAATCGGGCGGGGGCCCTCAATGAGCAGTTCTTC

clone_size: -
j_call: TRBJ1-6
d_call: TRBD1
cdr3_length: 14
v_call: TRBV27
cdr3_aa: CASSRDRFNSPLHF
cdr3_nt: TGTGCCAGCAGTCGGGACAGATTTAATTCACCCCTCCACTTT

clone_size: -
j_call: TRBJ2-1
d_call: -
cdr3_length: 16
v_call: TRBV7-9
cdr3_aa: CASSLIMGPRGPEQFF
cdr3_nt: TGTGCCAGCAGCTTAATTATGGGCCCGCGTGGGCCTGAGCAGTTCTTC

clone_size: -
j_call: TRBJ2-1
d_call: -
cdr3_length: 16
v_call: TRBV11-2
cdr3_aa: CASSHRVLVRDNEQFF
cdr3_nt: TGTGCCAGCAGCCATAGGGTGCTAGTTAGGGACAATGAGCAGTTCTTC

clone_size: -
j_call: TRBJ2-5
d_call: TRBD2
cdr3_length: 13
v_call: TRBV12-3/TRBV12-4
cdr3_aa: CASSSLSSGGQYF
cdr3_nt: TGTGCCAGCAGTTCACTCTCTAGCGGGGGCCAGTACTTC

clone_size: -
j_call: TRBJ2-5
d_call: TRBD2
cdr3_length: 13
v_call: TRBV6-2/TRBV6-3
cdr3_aa: CASSIGGGETQYF
cdr3_nt: TGTGCCAGCAGTATCGGGGGGGGAGAGACCCAGTACTTC

clone_size: few
j_call: TRBJ1-4
d_call: -
cdr3_length: 14
v_call: TRBV5-1
cdr3_aa: CASRRRQLDEKLFF
cdr3_nt: TGCGCCAGCAGGAGGCGGCAGTTGGATGAAAAACTGTTTTTT

clone_size: -
j_call: TRBJ2-3
d_call: -
cdr3_length: 16
v_call: TRBV11-2
cdr3_aa: CASSLMVAAGPDTQYF
cdr3_nt: TGTGCCAGCAGCTTAATGGTAGCCGCCGGGCCAGATACGCAGTATTTT

clone_size: once
j_call: TRBJ2-1
d_call: TRBD1
cdr3_length: 16
v_call: TRBV18
cdr3_aa: CASSPPPGTGRNEQFF
cdr3_nt: TGTGCCAGCTCACCACCCCCCGGGACAGGGAGAAATGAGCAGTTCTTC

clone_size: -
j_call: TRBJ1-3
d_call: -
cdr3_length: 14
v_call: TRBV10-3
cdr3_aa: CATRNDGTSNTIYF
cdr3_nt: TGTGCCACCCGTAACGACGGGACGTCTAACACCATATATTTT

clone_size: -
j_call: TRBJ1-1
d_call: -
cdr3_length: 15
v_call: TRBV19
cdr3_aa: CASSIVAAMNTEAFF
cdr3_nt: TGTGCCAGTAGTATAGTTGCAGCAATGAACACTGAAGCTTTCTTT

clone_size: -
j_call: TRBJ1-2
d_call: TRBD1
cdr3_length: 13
v_call: TRBV18
cdr3_aa: CASSRDRDYGYTF
cdr3_nt: TGTGCCAGCTCACGAGACAGGGACTATGGCTACACCTTC

clone_size: -
j_call: TRBJ1-1
d_call: -
cdr3_length: 14
v_call: TRBV7-2
cdr3_aa: CASSLFWSGTEAFF
cdr3_nt: TGTGCCAGCAGCTTATTTTGGTCTGGCACTGAAGCTTTCTTT

clone_size: -
j_call: TRBJ2-6
d_call: TRBD1
cdr3_length: 17
v_call: TRBV5-4
cdr3_aa: CASSLGTGTAGANVLTF
cdr3_nt: TGTGCCAGCAGCTTGGGCACCGGGACAGCAGGGGCCAACGTCCTGACTTTC

clone_size: -
j_call: TRBJ2-7
d_call: -
cdr3_length: 13
v_call: TRBV5-1
cdr3_aa: CASSLIGAREQYF
cdr3_nt: TGCGCCAGCAGCTTGATTGGGGCGCGGGAGCAGTACTTC

clone_size: -
j_call: TRBJ1-5
d_call: -
cdr3_length: 15
v_call: TRBV9
cdr3_aa: CASSVSDLGNQPQHF
cdr3_nt: TGTGCCAGCAGTGTGAGCGACCTTGGGAATCAGCCCCAGCATTTT

clone_size: once
j_call: TRBJ1-2
d_call: -
cdr3_length: 12
v_call: TRBV21-1
cdr3_aa: CASRGGTYGYTF
cdr3_nt: TGTGCCAGCAGAGGGGGCACCTATGGCTACACCTTC

clone_size: -
j_call: TRBJ1-1
d_call: -
cdr3_length: 14
v_call: TRBV10-3
cdr3_aa: CAISESGLGTEAFF
cdr3_nt: TGTGCCATCAGTGAGTCGGGTTTGGGCACTGAAGCTTTCTTT

clone_size: -
j_call: TRBJ1-2
d_call: -
cdr3_length: 15
v_call: TRBV28
cdr3_aa: CASSPATGNSYGYTF
cdr3_nt: TGTGCCAGCAGTCCCGCGACAGGTAACTCCTATGGCTACACCTTC

clone_size: -
j_call: TRBJ1-2
d_call: TRBD1
cdr3_length: 14
v_call: TRBV4-1
cdr3_aa: CASSQTNRGGGYTF
cdr3_nt: TGCGCCAGCAGCCAAACAAACAGGGGGGGCGGCTACACCTTC

clone_size: -
j_call: TRBJ2-3
d_call: -
cdr3_length: 14
v_call: TRBV30
cdr3_aa: CAWRSGLGTDTQYF
cdr3_nt: TGTGCCTGGAGGTCAGGGCTAGGCACAGATACGCAGTATTTT

clone_size: -
j_call: TRBJ1-5
d_call: TRBD1
cdr3_length: 15
v_call: TRBV23-1
cdr3_aa: CASRPGQGYCQPQHF
cdr3_nt: TGCGCCAGTCGTCCGGGACAGGGGTACTGTCAGCCCCAGCATTTT

clone_size: -
j_call: TRBJ1-3
d_call: -
cdr3_length: 16
v_call: TRBV28
cdr3_aa: CASSSSFGGTGNTIYF
cdr3_nt: TGTGCCAGCAGTTCGTCCTTTGGGGGGACAGGAAACACCATATATTTT

clone_size: -
j_call: TRBJ2-7
d_call: TRBD1
cdr3_length: 14
v_call: TRBV19
cdr3_aa: CASRPGQGYDEQYF
cdr3_nt: TGTGCCAGTAGACCGGGACAGGGATATGACGAGCAGTACTTC